Sequencing of this TCR beta chain was carried out in a study of blood T cell repertoires in COVID-19 (dated by TCRdb to the early 2020s). General notes on the study: Samples from collaborators originated in the United States, Italy and Spain and spanned both the acute and convalescent phases of COVID-19. Deeply sampled blood TCRbeta repertoires from subjects exposed to, actively infected with, or recovered from COVID-19 were included in the dataset. A freely available public database, intended as a resource for researchers studying the immune response to SARS-CoV-2, is where the repertoires were released. HLA class I and class II types, where available, came from metadata supplied by the sample provider rather than from assay-based typing. A de-identified subject ID, COVID-19 status, age in years and sex were almost always included in the sample metadata. Samples were obtained from the ongoing ImmuneRACE study (first 160 participants) and from over 1,000 subjects provided by 6 global collaborators. The prospective study material was composed of cDNA or gDNA derived from T cells, B-cell-depleted T cells, or PBMCs. Summary of the overall study and its limitations: How much clinical and demographic metadata was included differed by source and by participant, and the metadata was provided uncurated.

TCRbeta CDR3 regions were amplified from genomic DNA by means of the immunoSEQ Assay, a bias-controlled multiplex PCR. In the source study's methods: The number of nucleated cells in each sample was estimated from the amplification of reference gene primers within the assay. To quantify the absolute abundance of each unique TCRbeta CDR3 rearrangement, sequence reads were collapsed and filtered. Productive Simpson clonality was computed per sample as the square root of Simpson's diversity index over productive rearrangements. TCRdb retrieved this table from immuneACCESS and kept in-frame rearrangements only. Not all clones are present; in checked studies, unresolved V genes account for under half, and no reason is known for the remainder. For V, J and clone size, that table is used; D and trimming come from the DNA. Across this sample there are a few hundred thousand clones, with 70% to 90% seen only once. The ten largest clonotypes hold around 1.9% of the sample.

Participants in the prospective study were aged roughly 18 to 100 years, lived in about two dozen United States geographic areas, and enrolled through a virtual design. To assign participants to cohorts, the prospective study relied on clinical history that participants themselves reported in a screening survey and a study questionnaire. Recovered participants in ImmuneRACE Cohort 3 were defined by two consecutive negative NP/OP PCR tests, clearance by a healthcare professional, or resolution of symptoms. Mobile phlebotomists in the prospective study collected whole blood, serum and a nasopharyngeal or oropharyngeal swab from every participant. Additional blood draws and questionnaires over a 2-month period could optionally be provided by prospective study participants. Prospective study blood samples were shipped either frozen or at room temperature before DNA extraction. To note about this clone: It has no known antigen specificity. No qualities accompany the bases; no much larger clone lies one base away.

V is trimmed back by 5 bases and J by 8 bases, and the junction contains 12 bases that no gene match accounts for. As encoded in the germline V gene, CDR1 is SGHNT while CDR2 is YENEEA. Reading from cysteine to phenylalanine, the CDR3 counts 15 amino acids. Just CDR3 DNA is preserved here, 45 bases in frame from base 1. Sequencing was performed on PBMCs or T cells enriched from blood (not recorded which). The receptor's source is a woman aged 40-49 years who had recovered from COVID-19. Recombination connected TRBV11-3 to TRBJ2-1; the junction holds 7 bases that match TRBD2. The sequence in DNA is TGTGCCAGCAGCCCGACTAGCCAAACCGGCGATGAGCAGTTCTTC. Its translation reads: CASSPTSQTGDEQFF. Supplemented by the reference TRBV11-3 and TRBJ2-1 proteins around the CDR3, the complete variable domain is EAGVVQSPRYKIIEKKQPVAFWCNPISGHNTLYWYLQNLGQGPELLIRYENEEAVDDSQLPKDRFSAERLKGVDSTLKIQPAELGDSAVYLCASSPTSQTGDEQFFGPGTRLTVL.